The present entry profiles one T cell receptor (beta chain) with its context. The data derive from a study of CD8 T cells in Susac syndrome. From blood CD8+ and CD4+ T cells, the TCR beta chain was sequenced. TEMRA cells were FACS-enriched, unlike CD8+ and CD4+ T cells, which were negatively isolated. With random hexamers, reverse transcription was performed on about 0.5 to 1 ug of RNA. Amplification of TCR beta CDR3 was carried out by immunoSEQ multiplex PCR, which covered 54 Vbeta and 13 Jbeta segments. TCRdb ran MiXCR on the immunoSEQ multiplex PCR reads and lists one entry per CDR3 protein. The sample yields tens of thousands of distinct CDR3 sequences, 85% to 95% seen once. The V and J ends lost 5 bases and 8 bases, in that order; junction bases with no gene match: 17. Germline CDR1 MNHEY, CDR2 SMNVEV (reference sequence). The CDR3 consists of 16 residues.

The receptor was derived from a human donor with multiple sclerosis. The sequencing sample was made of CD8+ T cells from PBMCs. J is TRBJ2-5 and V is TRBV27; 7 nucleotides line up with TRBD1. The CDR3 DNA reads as TGTGCCAGCAGTCCATGGTCGACAGGGCTCAGAGACACCCAGTACTTC. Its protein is CASSPWSTGLRDTQYF.